These 18 T cell receptor beta chains were sequenced from one sample in a study of spatial heterogeneity in lung cancer. MiXCR, applied by TCRdb to the 5' RACE reads, yields one record per CDR3 protein. The repertoire holds more than 6,500 distinct CDR3 sequences, with around 13% as singletons. Study-wide results and limits: Intratumoral expanded alpha and beta TCR counts were found to track tumor mutation counts.

The time point here: sample taken at primary tumor resection. These receptors have no known antigen. The sequencing here drew on lung tumor tissue, taken at surgery. These receptors all stem from a male donor with early-stage non-small cell lung cancer.

This clonotype came up many times. The library was built for alpha chains, so this beta chain is an off-target read and its size means little. The J gene is TRBJ2-1, the V gene TRBV6-2 or TRBV6-3; 9 bases line up with TRBD2. Germline V gene sequence: CDR1 MNHEY, CDR2 SVGEGT. V was pared by 6 bases and J by 8 bases, with 11 bases of the junction left unmatched. The CDR3 length is 15 residues. CDR3 loop: CASRMLSGRWDEQFF. Here the CDR3 DNA reads TGTGCCAGCAGAATGCTTAGCGGGAGATGGGATGAGCAGTTCTTC.

This clonotype has at least ten counts. This beta chain turned up in a library designed for alpha chains; as an off-target read, its abundance says little. This rearrangement joins TRBV20-1 to TRBJ1-1; possible D gene TRBD1, 5 bases. The CDR3 extends over 16 amino acids. Trimming left V 5 bases short and J 1 base short, with 20 bases between. Germline V gene data show CDR1 as DFQATT and CDR2 as SNEGSKA (reference sequence). As DNA, the CDR3 is TGCAGTGCTCCTTGGACCGCCCGAGGGGCGAACACTGAAGCTTTCTTT. Its translation: CSAPWTARGANTEAFF.

By share, this clonotype counts as medium-sized. For a library built for alpha chains, this beta chain is a stray read; little rests on its size. This chain uses TRBV3-1 with TRBJ1-5, with D unclear. From germline, CDR1 is LGHDT and CDR2 YNNKEL (reference sequence). V was cut by 4 bases and J by 7 bases, with 5 bases left in between. This CDR3 has 11 amino acids. The CDR3 reads CASSPPQPQHF. The CDR3 DNA follows: TGTGCCAGCAGCCCGCCACAGCCCCAGCATTTT. Complete variable domain (other parts from reference TRBV3-1 and TRBJ1-5): DTAVSQTPKYLVTQMGNDKSIKCEQNLGHDTMYWYKQDSKKFLKIMFSYNNKELIINETVPNRFSPKSPDKAHLNLHINSLELGDSAVYFCASSPPQPQHFGDGTRLSIL.

This clonotype was found many times. Because this beta chain is a stray read in a library intended to capture alpha chains, its abundance should not be given much weight. The gene calls are TRBV12-3 or TRBV12-4 and TRBJ1-6; D unclear. V was pared by 8 bases and J by 8 bases, with 10 bases between. The CDR3 contains 12 residues. The CDR3 DNA sequence: TGTGCCAGCTCTCGTGGGGATTCACCCCTCCACTTT. It specifies CASSRGDSPLHF.

Comments on this clonotype: This beta chain turned up in a library designed for alpha chains; as an off-target read, its abundance says little. This chain links TRBV20-1 with TRBJ2-7; 8 nucleotides match TRBD2. Trimming took 3 bases from V and 6 from J; bases not matched to a gene: 13. This CDR3 is built from 15 residues. The germline V gene has CDR1 DFQATT and CDR2 SNEGSKA (reference sequence). The chain's CDR3 is CSASFQREHGLEQYF. CDR3 nucleotides: TGCAGTGCTAGTTTCCAGCGGGAGCATGGTCTCGAGCAGTACTTC.

By sample share, this clonotype is medium-sized. A library prepared for alpha chains yielded this beta chain as an off-target read; its size is of little meaning. The chain joins TRBV24-1 to TRBJ2-3; D may be TRBD2 (5 bases). Looked up from germline, CDR1 is KGHDR and CDR2 is SFDVKD. This CDR3 contains 14 residues. Trimming removed 12 bases from V and 2 bases from J, with 17 bases in between. DNA of the CDR3: TGTGCCCCGAACATAGCTAGCTCCACAGATACGCAGTATTTT. Protein: CAPNIASSTDTQYF.

This clonotype is labeled medium-sized (0.01 to 0.1%). The size of this beta chain means little, since it is a stray read in a library made for alpha chains. This chain connects TRBV4-3 to TRBJ2-1, with 12 bases identical to TRBD2. Trimming cost V 2 bases and J 9 bases; bases outside gene matches: 5. The CDR3 runs 15 residues. Germline CDR1 and CDR2: LGHNA and YSLEER. CDR3 protein: CASSQTSGRLSEQFF. CDR3 bases: TGCGCCAGCAGCCAAACTAGCGGGAGGCTAAGTGAGCAGTTCTTC.

This clonotype has a count of ten or more. A library made for alpha chains picked up this beta chain off target, so its size means little. The rearrangement links TRBV4-1 to TRBJ2-7; TRBD2 is a possible D gene (6 bases). Trimming stripped 4 bases from V and 5 bases from J, with 12 bases between. Germline CDR1 MGHRA, CDR2 YSYEKL. The CDR3 is 13 amino acids. This CDR3 reads CASSPIPGDEQYF. The CDR3 DNA reads as TGCGCCAGCAGCCCTATCCCGGGGGACGAGCAGTACTTC.

This clonotype was counted ten times or more. Within a library made for alpha chains, this beta chain is off target, and its count is uninformative. This chain links TRBV18 with TRBJ2-1; 7 bases match TRBD1. The CDR3 is 14 amino acids. Germline CDR1 KGHSH, CDR2 LQKENI. Germline trimming cut 1 base from V and 5 bases from J; bases unmatched to any gene: 2. The CDR3 region is CASSPRDSHNEQFF. CDR3 nucleotide sequence: TGTGCCAGCTCACCACGGGACAGTCACAATGAGCAGTTCTTC.

Sample share makes this clonotype medium-sized (0.01 to 0.1%). In a library made to pick up alpha chains, this beta chain is a stray read with a size that means little. The J gene is TRBJ2-5, the V gene TRBV7-2, with TRBD1 matching 7 bases. With 5 bases clipped from V and 3 bases from J, the junction kept 6 bases outside the gene matches. Germline CDR1 reads SGHTA; CDR2 reads FQGNSA. The CDR3 is 14 amino acids. CDR3 bases: TGTGCCAGCAGCCCCAACAGGGGCAAAGAGACCCAGTACTTC. It codes for CASSPNRGKETQYF.

This clonotype was counted many times. The library was built for alpha chains, so this beta chain is an off-target read and its size means little. V usage is TRBV4-3 and J usage is TRBJ1-3; TRBD1 agrees at 9 bases. The CDR3 loop spans 17 amino acids. Germline V gives CDR1 LGHNA, CDR2 YSLEER. V lost 0 bases to trimming and J lost 5 bases; unmatched junction nucleotides: 8. The CDR3 DNA reads as TGCGCCAGCAGCCAAGACGAAGGGACAGGGCCGAGAAACACCATATATTTT. It specifies CASSQDEGTGPRNTIYF.

This clonotype was detected ten times or more. This beta chain appears as a stray read in a library generated for alpha chains; its size is not informative. The rearrangement joins TRBV7-6 to TRBJ2-1, with D perhaps matching TRBD2 (6 bases). Looked up from germline, CDR1 is SGHVS and CDR2 is FNYEAQ. V lost 5 bases, J lost 9 bases, and 20 bases lay in between. This CDR3 is built from 15 residues. The CDR3 protein is CASSQAQGSGSEQFF. CDR3 coding DNA: TGTGCCAGCAGCCAGGCCCAGGGTAGCGGTAGTGAGCAGTTCTTC.

This clonotype is medium-sized in the sample. This beta chain is off target for a library built for alpha chains, so its abundance means little. The J gene is TRBJ1-1, the V gene TRBV5-1, with 11 bases that match TRBD1. With V trimmed by 3 bases and J by 5 bases, 6 bases remained unmatched. The CDR3 has 15 residues. Germline V CDR1 and CDR2: SGHRS, YFSETQ. CDR3 sequence: CASSSEGQGGTEAFF. The CDR3 DNA is TGCGCCAGCAGCTCAGAGGGACAGGGGGGTACTGAAGCTTTCTTT. Variable domain in full (rest from reference TRBV5-1 and TRBJ1-1): KAGVTQTPRYLIKTRGQQVTLSCSPISGHRSVSWYQQTPGQGLQFLFEYFSETQRNKGNFPGRFSGRQFSNSRSEMNVSTLELGDSALYLCASSSEGQGGTEAFFGQGTRLTVV.

Note on this clonotype: The library was designed around alpha chains, so this beta chain is a stray read whose abundance carries little weight. J is TRBJ1-1 and V is TRBV24-1; D is ambiguous. This CDR3 spans 13 amino acids. Germline lookup yields CDR1 KGHDR and CDR2 SFDVKD. The germline V and J ends were trimmed by 4 bases and 1 base, with 6 bases remaining between them. The CDR3 coding sequence is TGTGCCACCAGTGAATCGGGGAACACTGAAGCTTTCTTT. It encodes CATSESGNTEAFF.

This clonotype came up many times. Since it is a stray read in a library aimed at alpha chains, this beta chain has a size that is not meaningful. The genes are TRBV20-1 and TRBJ2-7, with 10 nucleotides matching TRBD2. CDR1 and CDR2 from the germline V gene are DFQATT and SNEGSKA (reference sequence). V was clipped by 6 bases and J by 5 bases; unmatched bases: 10. The CDR3 contains 14 residues. The CDR3 is CSAAGPSGSHEQYF. The CDR3 DNA follows: TGCAGTGCCGCCGGGCCTAGCGGGAGCCACGAGCAGTACTTC.

By frequency in the sample, this clonotype is medium-sized (0.01 to 0.1%). This beta chain represents an off-target read in a library built for alpha chains; its size is of limited meaning. The gene calls are TRBV12-3 or TRBV12-4 and TRBJ1-3; D may be TRBD1 (6 bases). The CDR3 loop spans 13 amino acids. V lost 8 bases and J 6 bases, leaving 14 bases between the germline ends. CDR3 sequence reads: CASRTGMENTIYF. The CDR3 DNA reads TGTGCCAGCCGTACAGGGATGGAAAACACCATATATTTT.

This clonotype was observed at least ten times. Because this beta chain is a stray read in a library intended to capture alpha chains, its abundance should not be given much weight. This sequence joins TRBV20-1 and TRBJ2-3, with D tentatively TRBD2 (5 bases). V dropped 3 bases and J dropped 2 bases, with 24 bases sitting between them. This CDR3 is built from 18 residues. CDR1 DFQATT and CDR2 SNEGSKA come from the germline V gene (reference sequence). CDR3 DNA sequence: TGCAGTGCTAGGGGTATATTCGCGGCCCGGGATCTCACAGATACGCAGTATTTT. As protein: CSARGIFAARDLTDTQYF.

By its share, this clonotype is medium-sized. A read error may account for a junction end that differs from germline. This beta chain is a stray read from a library made for alpha chains; its abundance is not meaningful. The V call is TRBV7-7, the J call TRBJ2-3, with D perhaps assigned TRBD1 or TRBD2 (6 bases each). The CDR3 extends over 18 amino acids. Germline V gives CDR1 SSHAT, CDR2 FNYEAQ (reference sequence). The CDR3 here is CASSRGRSDNQGTDTQYF. The CDR3, as DNA: TGTGCTAGCAGCCGGGGGCGCTCCGACAATCAGGGCACAGATACGCAGTATTTT.